Listed below are T cell receptor beta chains from one sample, sequenced in a study of lymphopenia after photon versus proton radiotherapy. TCRdb keeps only in-frame clones here, not all; method: immunoSEQ multiplex PCR. The repertoire holds 17,000 or so clones, 80% to 90% seen once, with 8% to 10% in the top ten. The input for sequencing was peripheral blood, taken from a patient treated with proton-based radiotherapy. These TCRs come from a man between 65 and 79 years old with pancreatic cancer. Each CDR3 is given without its conserved first and last residue. The D gene is left open where the match is weak.

>TRBV11-2|.
ASSRSSGISYEQY
>TRBV19|.
ASSSSGIAGNTIY
>TRBV10-3|TRBD2
AISGGGEGAKNIQY
>TRBV7-2|TRBD1
ASRGGMNTEAF
>TRBV30|.
AWSVGANQPQH
>TRBV20-1|.
SAKFEETQY
>TRBV18|TRBD2
ASSAGGPVGEQY
>TRBV2|TRBD2
ASSGWASGRRDNEQF
>TRBV28|.
ASRAPRVGTEAF
>TRBV19|.
ASSPQGFGTEAF
>TRBV5-4|TRBD1
ASNQGGPASYEQY
>TRBV7-9|.
ASSHTQGNYGYT
>TRBV6-1|.
ASSEEGGTASSYEQY
>TRBV6-5|.
ARQSSYNSPLH
>TRBV6-6|TRBD1
ASREGQGISYEQY
>TRBV9|.
ASSVWDGGSTEAF
>TRBV12-5|.
ASGSGLTGEQY
>TRBV9|.
ASTLGGENTEAF
>TRBV9|.
ASSVGGRAKEQY
>TRBV5-1|.
ASSLGPVRETQY